This T cell receptor (beta chain) derives from a study of technical replicates of blood from several donors (dated by TCRdb to about 2017). CDR1 is given as MNHEY and CDR2 as SMNVEV, both from the germline V gene (reference sequence). From the cysteine through the phenylalanine, the CDR3 covers 14 amino acids. The entry retains the CDR3 DNA only, 42 bases that are in frame from base 1. Trimmed from V: 3 bases; trimmed from J: 7 bases; junction bases lacking a gene match: 6. Remarks on this clone: Its target antigen remains unknown. Qualities for individual bases were not recorded, and no much larger clone is one base off.

The protocol used for the library was the immunoSEQ multiplex PCR assay. TCRdb carries this immuneACCESS record with in-frame sequences only. Its versions omit some clonotypes, under half of them owing to an unresolved V gene in the studies checked, with the rest unexplained. Recorded for this sample are about 62,000 clones; around 87% of them occurred a single time. The ten largest clonotypes hold over 4.5% of the sample. The sequence came from a human donor in good health. Some clones in this sample may be carry-over from other donors' samples. Specimen: PBMCs. The chain is encoded by TRBV27 joined to TRBJ2-4, and 7 bases in between align with TRBD1. The bases read TGTGCCAGCAGTTTGTCAAGGGGGCCTAACATTCAGTACTTC. This gives the protein CASSLSRGPNIQYF.